The rows below give T cell receptor beta chains drawn from one sample of a study of Ad26.COV2.S vaccination and SARS-CoV-2 variants. Here immunoSEQ multiplex PCR was the method, and the copy in TCRdb shows in-frame clones only, minus some. The data show more than 250,000 clones, with approximately 87% seen just once and under 4% held by the top ten. Specimen: peripheral blood, collected in a trial of Ad26.COV2.S vaccine versus placebo. Receptors originate from a person between 18 and 65 years old who received the Ad26.COV2.S COVID-19 vaccine or a placebo. CDR3s include the opening cysteine and the closing phenylalanine or tryptophan. D genes are given only for firm matches.

D gene	J gene	V gene	CDR3 protein	CDR3 DNA
-	TRBJ1-1	TRBV11-2	CASSLRDRNTEAFF	TGTGCCAGCAGCCTACGAGACAGAAACACTGAAGCTTTCTTT
TRBD2	TRBJ2-2	TRBV5-1	CASSSRTSPNTGELFF	TGCGCCAGCAGCTCCAGGACTAGCCCTAACACCGGGGAGCTGTTTTTT
TRBD2	TRBJ2-3	TRBV18	CASSPPSGGDTQYF	TGTGCCAGCTCACCACCGTCCGGGGGGGATACGCAGTATTTT
-	TRBJ2-1	TRBV5-5	CASTHQQGRNEQFF	TGTGCCAGCACCCATCAGCAGGGACGCAATGAGCAGTTCTTC
TRBD2	TRBJ2-7	TRBV28	CASSLGLAGAYEQYF	TGTGCCAGCAGTTTGGGACTAGCGGGAGCGTACGAGCAGTACTTC
-	TRBJ2-7	TRBV18	CASSPAADSLSSYEQYF	TGTGCCAGCTCACCGGCGGCAGATTCTCTAAGCTCCTACGAGCAGTACTTC
TRBD2	TRBJ2-1	TRBV11-3	CASSSQGSGGSYNEQFF	TGTGCCAGCAGCTCCCAGGGTAGCGGGGGATCTTACAATGAGCAGTTCTTC
-	TRBJ2-2	TRBV29-1	CSVDSRGETGELFF	TGCAGCGTTGATTCCAGGGGAGAAACCGGGGAGCTGTTTTTT
-	TRBJ2-7	TRBV7-9	CASSLPTDYEQYF	TGTGCCAGCAGCCTACCGACTGACTACGAGCAGTACTTC
-	TRBJ1-1	TRBV29-1	CSVAGANWGNTEAFF	TGCAGCGTCGCCGGGGCCAACTGGGGGAACACTGAAGCTTTCTTT
TRBD1	TRBJ2-3	TRBV6-5	CASSPDRVSDTQYF	TGTGCCAGCAGTCCAGACAGGGTATCAGATACGCAGTATTTT
-	TRBJ1-2	TRBV30	CAWSRDSAEYGYTF	TGTGCCTGGAGTCGGGACTCCGCAGAATATGGCTACACCTTC
-	TRBJ1-1	TRBV7-3	CASSLGPYRAAATEAFF	TGTGCCAGCAGCTTAGGGCCATACAGGGCTGCTGCGACTGAAGCTTTCTTT
TRBD2	TRBJ2-7	TRBV6-5	CASSYGAGGRYEQYF	TGTGCCAGCAGTTATGGCGCGGGAGGACGCTACGAGCAGTACTTC
-	TRBJ2-1	TRBV27	CASSLLGPYNEQFF	TGTGCCAGCAGTTTATTAGGTCCGTACAATGAGCAGTTCTTC
-	TRBJ2-7	TRBV7-2	CASSLVGPSGEQYF	TGTGCCAGCAGCTTAGTGGGCCCGTCCGGGGAGCAGTACTTC
-	TRBJ1-2	TRBV2	CASSEQTVYGYTF	TGTGCCAGCAGTGAACAGACAGTCTATGGCTACACCTTC
-	TRBJ2-2	TRBV29-1	CSVGGESKRATGELFF	TGCAGCGTTGGAGGGGAGTCGAAGCGCGCCACCGGGGAGCTGTTTTTT
TRBD1	TRBJ2-3	TRBV10-1	CASSLGPGQGRSTDTQYF	TGCGCCAGCAGCCTAGGACCGGGACAGGGGCGTAGCACAGATACGCAGTATTTT